This TCR beta chain was identified during a study of T cells in Graves' hyperthyroidism and ophthalmopathy. Turning to this clonotype: As yet, its antigen is unknown.

The V gene's germline CDR1 is DFQATT and CDR2 SNEGSKA (reference sequence). The CDR3 extends over 14 amino acids. V lost 6 bases and J 0 bases, leaving 14 bases between the germline ends. Study conclusions and caveats: Ophthalmopathy could be told apart from stable hyperthyroidism with a 13 V-J model. Expanded thyroid clonotypes (above 0.001) were mostly also found in blood. Prediction of ophthalmopathy progression came a median about 6 months pre-onset.

TCR beta CDR3 regions were amplified from RNA transcripts. During a first-round RT-PCR of the TCR CDR3, the HTBI primer set was used. TCRdb analysed the multiplex PCR reads with MiXCR anew, one entry per CDR3 protein. The data contain approximately 560,000 distinct CDR3 sequences, just over 45% of them singletons. The rearrangement joins TRBV20-1 to TRBJ2-5; D remains ambiguous. The source of this sequence is a woman between 18 and 30 years old with Graves' hyperthyroidism. Sequencing was done on a sample of peripheral blood or thyroid tissue (not recorded which). The CDR3 coding sequence is TGCAGTGCCCAGGTCAGCCGGTACCAAGAGACCCAGTACTTC. Amino acids: CSAQVSRYQETQYF.